This TCR beta chain was documented in a study of blood T cell repertoires in COVID-19. Study information: Samples of COVID-19 (acute and convalescent) were obtained from the United States, Italy and Spain. The cDNA or gDNA used as material had been derived from T cells, B-cell-depleted T cells, or PBMCs.

The data were produced by immunoSEQ multiplex PCR, yet TCRdb's version contains in-frame clones alone and is incomplete. Of under 200,000 clones in the sample, 70% to 90% are singletons; the top ten hold more than 1%. This clone came up once. This CDR3 has 15 residues. Germline V CDR1 and CDR2: LGHDT, YNNKEL (reference sequence). V was trimmed by 9 bases and J by 3 bases, leaving 18 bases between them. The chain joins TRBV3-1 (or the pseudogene TRBV3-2) to TRBJ1-3; D remains ambiguous. The specimen was peripheral blood. The receptor's source is a man in his forties with acute or convalescent COVID-19. The CDR3 DNA sequence: TGTGCCAGAGATCGAGGACTGTCTATTGGAAACACCATATATTTT. Its translation: CARDRGLSIGNTIYF.